The source of this TCR beta chain is a study of metastatic and nonmetastatic thyroid tumors. About the research overall: For malignant and benign thyroid patients, tumor or nodule tissue and blood were the sources whose repertoires were compared.

TCRdb redid the clone calls on the PCR reads using MiXCR. This sample carries about 18,000 clones, around 26% of them seen once, and the ten largest clones take approximately 13%. Until they underwent thyroid surgery, no patient had received any treatment. Whole-study findings and limits: Across blood and tumor, TCR beta diversity in malignant thyroid tumors was reportedly significantly higher than in benign nodules.

About this clone itself: The antigen remains undetermined.

This receptor was taken from a female donor with papillary thyroid cancer or a benign thyroid nodule (not recorded which). Some clones in this sample may be carry-over from other donors' samples. The sequencing sample was made of tumor tissue.

The DNA of the CDR3 is TGTGCCAGCAGCCGGACAGGGATGAAATACGGGCAGTACGTC. This sequence encodes CASSRTGMKYGQYV. The chain has TRBV7-6 and TRBJ2-7, with 8 bases identical to TRBD1. The germline gives CDR1 SGHVS, CDR2 FNYEAQ. CDR3 length: 14 amino acids.